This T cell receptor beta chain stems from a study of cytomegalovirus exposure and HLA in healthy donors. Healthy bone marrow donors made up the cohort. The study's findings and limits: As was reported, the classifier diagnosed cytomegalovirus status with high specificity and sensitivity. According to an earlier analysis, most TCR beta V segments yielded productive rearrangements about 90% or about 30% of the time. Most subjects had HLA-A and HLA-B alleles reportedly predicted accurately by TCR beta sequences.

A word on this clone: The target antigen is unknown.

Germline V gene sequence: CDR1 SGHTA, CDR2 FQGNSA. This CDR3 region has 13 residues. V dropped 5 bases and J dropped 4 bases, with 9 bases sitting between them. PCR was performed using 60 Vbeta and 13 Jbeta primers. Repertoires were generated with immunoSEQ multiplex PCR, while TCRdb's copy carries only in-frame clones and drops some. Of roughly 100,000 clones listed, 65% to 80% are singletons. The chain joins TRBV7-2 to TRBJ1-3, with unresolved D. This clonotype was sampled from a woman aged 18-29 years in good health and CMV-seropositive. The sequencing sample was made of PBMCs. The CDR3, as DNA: TGTGCCAGCAGCCCTCACTCGGGAAACACCATATATTTT. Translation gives CASSPHSGNTIYF.